A single sample is the source of the 15 T cell receptor beta chains below, sequenced in a study of response to subunit inactivated influenza vaccine (dated by TCRdb to 2016 to 2019). Explained via the paper, the time point label denotes: around 45 days after influenza vaccine administration. The library was prepared using RT-PCR. The listed sequencing device is Illumina HiSeq 2500. In TCRdb, the public reads were trimmed at Q25 with fastp and aligned with MiXCR, with productive beta chains retained. When rows share a CDR3 protein, they turn into one entry using the most common DNA and genes. The sample has more than 400,000 distinct CDR3 sequences on record, about 10% of them singletons. Approximately 12% of the sample rests with the top ten. The sequences come from PBMCs from blood, collected more than 35 days after vaccination. The source is a man aged 45 to 65 who received an inactivated influenza vaccine. Donor details come from another sample of the same person, matched by shared clones.

The CDR3 region has the DNA TGTGCCAGCAGCTCCAGCTTTGGGACCGGGGAGCTGTTTTTT. Translating gives CASSSSFGTGELFF. This chain links TRBV6-1 with TRBJ2-2; D is uncertain. V was pared by 6 bases and J by 5 bases, with 13 bases between. This CDR3 contains 14 residues. The germline CDR1 and CDR2 sequences are MNHNS and SASEGT.

There are a few counts of this clonotype. The junction and the germline gene differ at one end; a read error may be behind it. The chain uses TRBV5-1 and TRBJ1-4, with TRBD1 as a possible D gene (5 bases). CDR1 SGHRS and CDR2 YFSETQ come from the germline V gene. CDR3 size: 16 residues. CDR3: CASSRTGAATNENLFF. In DNA, the CDR3 is TGCGCCAGCAGCCGTACAGGTGCCGCAACTAATGAAAACCTGTTTTTT.

This clonotype has a count of ten or more. The CDR3 DNA reads as TGCGCCAGCAGCCAAGAAACCAGTTCGGTCAATCAGCCCCAGCATTTT. This gives the protein CASSQETSSVNQPQHF. This chain uses TRBV4-1 with TRBJ1-5; D gene unclear. V was pared by 0 bases and J by 3 bases, with 12 bases between. Germline loops: CDR1 MGHRA, CDR2 YSYEKL. The CDR3 consists of 16 residues.

V usage is TRBV20-1 and J usage is TRBJ2-5, with TRBD2 matching over 11 bases. J was trimmed by 0 bases and V by 7 bases; bases with no gene match: 1. The CDR3 is made up of 13 amino acids. CDR1 and CDR2 (germline): DFQATT, SNEGSKA (reference sequence). The CDR3 here is CSGLAGHQETQYF. CDR3 DNA: TGCAGTGGACTAGCGGGACACCAAGAGACCCAGTACTTC.

In this sample, this clonotype turned up a few times. The chain employs TRBV20-1 and TRBJ1-2, with TRBD1 matching 7 bases. J was trimmed by 3 bases and V by 0 bases; bases with no gene match: 7. Germline V gene sequence: CDR1 DFQATT, CDR2 SNEGSKA (reference sequence). There are 15 residues in the CDR3. The CDR3 DNA reads TGCAGTGCTAGAGATCAAGGGGGCGCAGACTATGGCTACACCTTC. This translates into CSARDQGGADYGYTF.

This clonotype was recorded a few times. The chain employs TRBV4-3 and TRBJ2-7; 8 bases are a match to TRBD1. CDR1 is LGHNA and CDR2 is YSLEER in the germline V gene. The CDR3 covers 17 residues. With V trimmed by 1 base and J by 0 bases, 8 bases remained unmatched. For the CDR3, the DNA is TGCGCCAGCAGCCAAGCTTTCACAGGGGGTAGCTCCTACGAGCAGTACTTC. Encoded protein: CASSQAFTGGSSYEQYF.

This clonotype has a handful of counts. The chain combines TRBV7-9 with TRBJ1-1, with 8 bases that match TRBD1. V gave up 1 base and J gave up 5 bases; unmatched junction bases: 6. Per germline, CDR1 SEHNR and CDR2 FQNEAQ (reference sequence). This CDR3 comprises 15 residues. In nucleotides, the CDR3 is TGTGCCAGCAGCTTAGTAGGGACAGGAGGTACTGAAGCTTTCTTT. Its protein is CASSLVGTGGTEAFF.

The V gene is TRBV18, the J gene TRBJ2-3, with D unresolved. Germline V gene sequence: CDR1 KGHSH, CDR2 LQKENI. CDR3 length: 17 residues. Trimming removed 1 base at V and 0 bases at J, with 14 bases between. Here the CDR3 DNA reads TGTGCCAGCTCACCACGTGCTTCGGTAATGAGCACAGATACGCAGTATTTT. This encodes CASSPRASVMSTDTQYF.

This clonotype was seen at least ten times. J is TRBJ2-5 and V is TRBV5-8; possibly TRBD1 for D (5 bases). The germline V gene has CDR1 SGHTS and CDR2 YDEGEE. Trimming cost V 2 bases and J 1 base, with 15 bases left between them. This CDR3 has 16 residues. The CDR3 DNA sequence: TGTGCCAGCAGCTTTGGGGCAGGTAGACCCCAAGAGACCCAGTACTTC. It codes for CASSFGAGRPQETQYF.

A few counts support this clonotype. The chain recombines TRBV20-1 with TRBJ2-5; D gene unclear. The CDR3 has 14 amino acids. V dropped 5 bases and J dropped 0 bases, with 13 bases sitting between them. Germline V CDR1 and CDR2: DFQATT, SNEGSKA (reference sequence). The CDR3 bases are TGCAGTGCTCAGCCGGGTTCGTACCAAGAGACCCAGTACTTC. Its translation is CSAQPGSYQETQYF.

The V gene is TRBV5-1, the J gene TRBJ1-6, with D maybe TRBD1 (6 bases). The germline CDR1 and CDR2 sequences are SGHRS and YFSETQ. V lost 0 bases and J 9 bases, leaving 10 bases between the germline ends. The CDR3 spans 14 residues. The CDR3 DNA follows: TGCGCCAGCAGCTTGGGACAGGTTACTTCACCCCTCCACTTT. Residues: CASSLGQVTSPLHF.

This clonotype came up many times. The V gene is TRBV25-1, the J gene TRBJ2-2, with D possibly TRBD1 on 5 matching bases. Germline CDR1 is MGHDK and CDR2 is SYGVNS. Trimming removed 3 bases from V and 3 bases from J, with 11 bases in between. The CDR3 is made up of 15 amino acids. In DNA, the CDR3 is TGTGCCAGCAGTGAGGGGCAGATTTACACCGGGGAGCTGTTTTTT. It translates to CASSEGQIYTGELFF.

This clonotype has a count of ten or more. The chain uses TRBV4-2 and TRBJ2-7; TRBD1 agrees at 9 bases. Germline loops: CDR1 LGHNA, CDR2 YNFKEQ. The CDR3 length is 16 residues. The ends lost 0 bases at V and 5 bases at J; junction bases unmatched: 8. This CDR3 is CASSQDRSGTGNEQYF. CDR3 DNA sequence: TGTGCCAGCAGCCAAGATAGGTCCGGGACAGGGAACGAGCAGTACTTC.

V gene TRBV7-9 combines with J gene TRBJ2-5; TRBD2 matches 7 bases. The V segment lost 1 base and the J segment 1 base; nucleotides outside the gene matches: 6. The germline V gene has CDR1 SEHNR and CDR2 FQNEAQ (reference sequence). This CDR3 region has 16 residues. CDR3 loop: CASSLVTSGGQETQYF. CDR3 DNA sequence: TGTGCCAGCAGCTTAGTCACGTCGGGGGGCCAAGAGACCCAGTACTTC.

The rearrangement links TRBV11-1 to TRBJ2-1; D gene ambiguous. The V end was cut by 3 bases, the J end by 11 bases, with 11 bases between. Germline CDR1 SGHAT, CDR2 FQDESV (reference sequence). This CDR3 contains 12 residues. The CDR3 loop is CASSFSSGQQFF. CDR3 DNA: TGTGCCAGCAGCTTTTCCTCAGGCCAGCAGTTCTTC.